This entry lists 10 T cell receptor beta chains sequenced from one sample in a study of beta chain features in type 1 diabetes. The authors reverse transcribed all of the isolated RNA, so sequencing captured expressed TCRB transcripts. This table comes from immunoSEQ multiplex PCR, and its TCRdb copy is limited to in-frame clones, with some not included. This table holds 100,000 to 150,000 clones, around 9% found once. Their target antigens are unknown. Study outcomes and limitations: Shortening that was moderate but significant affected the TCRB CDR3s of Type 1 diabetes patients in all four CD4+ subsets.

Sequencing used central memory CD4+ T cells from blood. These receptors all come from a young man with type 1 diabetes.

This sequence joins TRBV5-8 and TRBJ1-6; D remains unclear. The CDR3 covers 16 residues. Trimming left V 2 bases short and J 10 bases short, with 19 bases between. The germline V gene encodes CDR1 SGHTS and CDR2 YDEGEE. The CDR3 DNA reads TGTGCCAGCAGCTTAGCCGCAGGCCGGTTTCGCTCACCCCTCCACTTT. Translation: CASSLAAGRFRSPLHF.

This chain joins TRBV10-2 and TRBJ2-3; D gene unclear. Germline V gene sequence: CDR1 WSHSY, CDR2 SAAADI. Trimming shortened V by 3 bases and J by 0 bases, and 4 bases separated the two germline ends. The CDR3 is 13 amino acids. CDR3 in DNA: TGCGCCAGCAGTGAACAGAGCACAGATACGCAGTATTTT. This encodes CASSEQSTDTQYF.

This rearrangement joins TRBV18 to TRBJ2-1, with D possibly matching TRBD2 (6 bases). The CDR3 length is 15 residues. The germline V gene has CDR1 KGHSH and CDR2 LQKENI. The V end was cut by 3 bases, the J end by 2 bases, with 11 bases between. The CDR3: CASSPTSSTYNEQFF. CDR3 in DNA: TGTGCCAGCTCACCCACTAGCAGCACCTACAATGAGCAGTTCTTC.

The CDR3 protein is CASSLLGGGAVYF. CDR3 in DNA: TGTGCCAGCAGTTTATTAGGCGGGGGGGCCGTCTACTTC. J is TRBJ2-5 and V is TRBV27, with 9 bases aligning to TRBD2. V shed 1 base and J 14 bases; nucleotides not matched to a gene: 8. The CDR3 is made up of 13 amino acids. Germline CDR1 reads MNHEY; CDR2 reads SMNVEV (reference sequence).

The rearrangement uses TRBV27 and TRBJ2-7; D is possibly TRBD1 (6 bases). Germline CDR1 MNHEY, CDR2 SMNVEV (reference sequence). V lost 2 bases and J 3 bases, leaving 11 bases between the germline ends. This CDR3 is 14 amino acids long. The CDR3 region has the DNA TGTGCCAGCAGTTTAGTGGGGGCTGACTACGAGCAGTACTTC. It codes for CASSLVGADYEQYF.

V gene TRBV5-1 combines with J gene TRBJ2-7; no clear D gene. V lost 4 bases to trimming and J lost 5 bases, with 13 bases between them. Germline CDR1 SGHRS, CDR2 YFSETQ. This CDR3 is built from 13 residues. For the CDR3, the DNA is TGCGCCAGCAGCCGGGTCGGGTACAACGAGCAGTACTTC. It is translated as CASSRVGYNEQYF.

This clone showed up just a few times. CDR3 sequence reads: CASSAQGALGETQYF. DNA of the CDR3: TGTGCCAGCAGCGCACAGGGGGCGCTTGGGGAGACCCAGTACTTC. J is TRBJ2-5 and V is TRBV9; 9 bases agree with TRBD1. This CDR3 has 15 residues. The V gene end was trimmed by 3 bases and the J gene end by 5 bases; junction bases not matched to a gene: 8. Germline V lookup: CDR1 SGDLS, CDR2 YYNGEE.

The J gene is TRBJ2-3, the V gene TRBV7-2, with D possibly TRBD1 on 5 matching bases. The CDR3 contains 13 residues. Looked up from germline, CDR1 is SGHTA and CDR2 is FQGNSA. Trimming left V 5 bases short and J 7 bases short, with 13 bases between. CDR3 loop: CASSARQGHTQYF. The CDR3, as DNA: TGTGCCAGCAGCGCCCGTCAGGGTCATACGCAGTATTTT.

This clone was seen more than once but under ten times. V and J are TRBV28 and TRBJ1-2; TRBD1 aligns across 10 bases. The CDR3 totals 14 residues. V trimming: 6 bases; J trimming: 6 bases; junction bases outside the gene matches: 7. CDR1 is MDHEN and CDR2 is SYDVKM in the germline V gene. The CDR3 is CASRGTGERDGYTF. The CDR3 nucleotides read TGTGCCAGCAGGGGGACAGGGGAAAGGGATGGCTACACCTTC.

The rearrangement joins TRBV4-1 to TRBJ2-7; tentative D call: TRBD2 (6 bases). Germline V gene sequence: CDR1 MGHRA, CDR2 YSYEKL. The CDR3 length is 15 residues. With 4 bases removed from V and 2 bases from J, the gap between germline ends came to 15 bases. CDR3 loop: CASSRADRETYEQYF. CDR3 bases: TGCGCCAGCAGCCGCGCGGACCGGGAGACCTACGAGCAGTACTTC.